This paragraph reports one T cell receptor beta chain. The method was immunoSEQ multiplex PCR; TCRdb's version includes in-frame clones alone and lacks a portion of them. Here the sample spans around 80,000 clones, about 90% being singletons. This sample stems from a study of T cell changes during pregnancy in multiple sclerosis. Looked up from germline, CDR1 is SGDLS and CDR2 is YYNGEE. CDR3 size: 15 residues. The ends lost 3 bases at V and 1 base at J; junction bases unmatched: 5. The TCR was taken from a female donor with multiple sclerosis, enrolled in a pregnancy study. Sample: peripheral blood, taken before pregnancy. The chain joins TRBV9 to TRBJ2-7; 9 nucleotides align to TRBD2. CDR3 in DNA: TGTGCCAGCAGCGCCCTAGCGGGAAGGTCCTACGAGCAGTACTTC. Translating it yields CASSALAGRSYEQYF.